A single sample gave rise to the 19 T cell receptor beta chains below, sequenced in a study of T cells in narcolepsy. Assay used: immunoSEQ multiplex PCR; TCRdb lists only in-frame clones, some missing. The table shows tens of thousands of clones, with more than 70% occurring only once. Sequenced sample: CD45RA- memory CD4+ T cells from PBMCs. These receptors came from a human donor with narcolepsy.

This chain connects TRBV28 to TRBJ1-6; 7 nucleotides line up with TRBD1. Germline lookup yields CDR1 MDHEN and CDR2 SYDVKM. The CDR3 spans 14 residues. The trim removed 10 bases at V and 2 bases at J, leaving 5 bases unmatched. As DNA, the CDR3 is TGTGCCATCACAGGGGCCACCTATAATTCACCCCTCCACTTT. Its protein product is CAITGATYNSPLHF.

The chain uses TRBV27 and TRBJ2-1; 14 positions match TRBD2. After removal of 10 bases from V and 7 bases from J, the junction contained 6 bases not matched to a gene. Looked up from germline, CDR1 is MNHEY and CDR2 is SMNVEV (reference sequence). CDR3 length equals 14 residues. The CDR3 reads CANGTSGSWNEQFF. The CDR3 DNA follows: TGTGCCAACGGGACTAGCGGGAGCTGGAATGAGCAGTTCTTC.

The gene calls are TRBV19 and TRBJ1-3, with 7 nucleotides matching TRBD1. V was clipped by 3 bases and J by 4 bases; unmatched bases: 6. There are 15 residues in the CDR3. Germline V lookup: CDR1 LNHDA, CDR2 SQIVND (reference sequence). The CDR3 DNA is TGTGCCAGTAGTATTAGGGGGCCCGGGGGAAACACCATATATTTT. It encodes CASSIRGPGGNTIYF. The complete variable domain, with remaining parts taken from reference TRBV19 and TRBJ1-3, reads DGGITQSPKYLFRKEGQNVTLSCEQNLNHDAMYWYRQDPGQGLRLIYYSQIVNDFQKGDIAEGYSVSREKKESFPLTVTSAQKNPTAFYLCASSIRGPGGNTIYFGEGSWLTVV.

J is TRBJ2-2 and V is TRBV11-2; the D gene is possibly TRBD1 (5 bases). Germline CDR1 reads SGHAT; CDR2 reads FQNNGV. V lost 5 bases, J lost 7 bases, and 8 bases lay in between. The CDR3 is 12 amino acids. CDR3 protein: CASSMTDGELFF. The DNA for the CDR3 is TGTGCCAGCAGCATGACAGACGGGGAGCTGTTTTTT.

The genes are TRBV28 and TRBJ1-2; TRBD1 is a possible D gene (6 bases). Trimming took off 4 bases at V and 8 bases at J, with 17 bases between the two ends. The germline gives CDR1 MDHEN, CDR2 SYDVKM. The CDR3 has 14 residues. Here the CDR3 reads CASSSGQRSGGYTF. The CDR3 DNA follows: TGTGCCAGCAGTTCTGGACAGCGGTCGGGCGGCTACACCTTC.

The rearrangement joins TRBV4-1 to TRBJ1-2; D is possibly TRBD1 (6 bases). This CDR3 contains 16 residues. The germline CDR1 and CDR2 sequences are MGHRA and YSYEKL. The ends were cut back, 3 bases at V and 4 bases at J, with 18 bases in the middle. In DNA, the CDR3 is TGCGCCAGCAGCCAGCCCGTGGGGGCGAGTAGCTATGGCTACACCTTC. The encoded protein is CASSQPVGASSYGYTF.

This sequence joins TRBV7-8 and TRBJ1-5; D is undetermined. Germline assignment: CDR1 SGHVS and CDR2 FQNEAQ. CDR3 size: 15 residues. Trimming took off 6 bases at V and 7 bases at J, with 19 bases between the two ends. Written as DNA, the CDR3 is TGTGCCAGCAGTTTGATCCGGGAGACTAGCCAGCCCCAGCATTTT. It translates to CASSLIRETSQPQHF.

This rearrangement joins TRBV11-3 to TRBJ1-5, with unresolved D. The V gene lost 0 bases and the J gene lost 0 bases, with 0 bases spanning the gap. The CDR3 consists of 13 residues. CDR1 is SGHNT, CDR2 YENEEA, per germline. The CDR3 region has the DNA TGTGCCAGCAGCTTAGATAGCAATCAGCCCCAGCATTTT. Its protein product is CASSLDSNQPQHF.

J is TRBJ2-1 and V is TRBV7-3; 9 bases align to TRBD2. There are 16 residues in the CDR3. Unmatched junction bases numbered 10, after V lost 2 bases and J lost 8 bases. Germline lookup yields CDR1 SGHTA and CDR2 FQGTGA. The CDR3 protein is CASSLSGSGRWDEQFF. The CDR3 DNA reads TGTGCCAGCAGCTTATCGGGCAGCGGGAGGTGGGATGAGCAGTTCTTC.

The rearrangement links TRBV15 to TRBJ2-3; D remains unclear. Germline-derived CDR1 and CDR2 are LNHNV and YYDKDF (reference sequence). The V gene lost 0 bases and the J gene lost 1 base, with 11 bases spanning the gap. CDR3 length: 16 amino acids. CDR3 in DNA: TGTGCCACCAGCAGAGATTGGGGTACGGGCACAGATACGCAGTATTTT. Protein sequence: CATSRDWGTGTDTQYF.

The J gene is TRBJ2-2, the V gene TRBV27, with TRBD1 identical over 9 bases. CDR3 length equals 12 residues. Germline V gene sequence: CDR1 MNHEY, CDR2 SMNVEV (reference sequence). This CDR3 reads CWGDRDTGELFF. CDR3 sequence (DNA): TGTTGGGGGGACAGGGACACCGGGGAGCTGTTTTTT.

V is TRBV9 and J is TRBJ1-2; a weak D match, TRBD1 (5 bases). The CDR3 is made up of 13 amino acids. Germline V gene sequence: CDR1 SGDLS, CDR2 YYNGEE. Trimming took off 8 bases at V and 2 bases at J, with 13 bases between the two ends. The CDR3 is CASSGGDNYGYTF. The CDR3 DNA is TGTGCCAGTTCAGGAGGGGACAACTATGGCTACACCTTC. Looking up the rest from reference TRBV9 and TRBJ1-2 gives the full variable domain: DSGVTQTPKHLITATGQRVTLRCSPRSGDLSVYWYQQSLDQGLQFLIQYYNGEERAKGNILERFSAQQFPDLHSELNLSSLELGDSALYFCASSGGDNYGYTFGSGTRLTVV.

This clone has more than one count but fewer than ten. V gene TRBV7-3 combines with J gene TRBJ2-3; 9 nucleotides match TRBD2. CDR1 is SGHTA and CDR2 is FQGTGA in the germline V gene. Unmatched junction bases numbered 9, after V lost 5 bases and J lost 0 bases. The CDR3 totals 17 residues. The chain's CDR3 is CASSPGAAGGSTDTQYF. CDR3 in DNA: TGTGCCAGCAGCCCCGGGGCGGCGGGGGGGAGCACAGATACGCAGTATTTT.

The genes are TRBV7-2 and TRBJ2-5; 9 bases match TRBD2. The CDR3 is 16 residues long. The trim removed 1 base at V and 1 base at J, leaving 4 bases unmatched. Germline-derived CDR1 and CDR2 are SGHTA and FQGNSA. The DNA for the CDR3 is TGTGCCAGCAGCTTAGGACTAGCGGCGATCCAAGAGACCCAGTACTTC. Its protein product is CASSLGLAAIQETQYF.

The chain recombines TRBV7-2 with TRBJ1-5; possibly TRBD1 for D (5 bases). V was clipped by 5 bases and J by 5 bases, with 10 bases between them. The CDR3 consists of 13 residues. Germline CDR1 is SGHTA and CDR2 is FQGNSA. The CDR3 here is CASSRQKYQPQHF. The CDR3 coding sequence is TGTGCCAGCAGCCGACAGAAATATCAGCCCCAGCATTTT.

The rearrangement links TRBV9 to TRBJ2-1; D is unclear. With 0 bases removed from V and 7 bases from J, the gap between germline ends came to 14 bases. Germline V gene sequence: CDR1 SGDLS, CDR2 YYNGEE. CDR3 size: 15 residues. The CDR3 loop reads CASSVAAYYGNEQFF. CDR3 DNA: TGTGCCAGCAGCGTAGCGGCGTACTACGGGAATGAGCAGTTCTTC. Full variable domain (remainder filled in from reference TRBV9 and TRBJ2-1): DSGVTQTPKHLITATGQRVTLRCSPRSGDLSVYWYQQSLDQGLQFLIQYYNGEERAKGNILERFSAQQFPDLHSELNLSSLELGDSALYFCASSVAAYYGNEQFFGPGTRLTVL.

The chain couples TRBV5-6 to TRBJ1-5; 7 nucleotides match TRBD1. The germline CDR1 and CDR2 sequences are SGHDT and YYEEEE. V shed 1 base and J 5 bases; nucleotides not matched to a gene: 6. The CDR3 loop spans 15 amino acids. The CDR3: CASSLLTGVDQPQHF. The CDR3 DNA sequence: TGTGCCAGCAGCTTGTTAACAGGGGTAGATCAGCCCCAGCATTTT.

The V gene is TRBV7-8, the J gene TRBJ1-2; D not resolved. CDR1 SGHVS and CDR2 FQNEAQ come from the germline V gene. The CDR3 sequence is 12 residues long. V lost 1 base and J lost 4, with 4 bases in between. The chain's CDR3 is CASSLDSYGYTF. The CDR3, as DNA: TGTGCCAGCAGCTTAGACAGCTATGGCTACACCTTC.

For the CDR3, the DNA is TGTGCCAGTAGTATGCTAATAGCGGACAATGAGCAGTTCTTC. Translation: CASSMLIADNEQFF. The rearrangement joins TRBV19 to TRBJ2-1, with D maybe TRBD2 (6 bases). The germline CDR1 and CDR2 sequences are LNHDA and SQIVND (reference sequence). V lost 3 bases and J lost 5, with 11 bases in between. The length of the CDR3 is 14 residues.